This T cell receptor (beta chain) is from a study of blood T cell repertoires in COVID-19. Living in about two dozen US areas, the participants were between roughly 18 and 90 years of age. Participant-reported clinical history was the basis for cohort assignment. What the recovered Cohort 3 donors had was two negative PCRs, clearance, or symptom resolution. V gave up 9 bases and J gave up 6 bases, with 15 bases separating them. The CDR3 is made up of 14 amino acids. Per the germline V gene, CDR1 is ENHRY and CDR2 is SYGVKD. Here immunoSEQ multiplex PCR was the method, and the copy in TCRdb shows in-frame clones only, minus some. The data hold about 310,000 clones, with 70% to 90% observed a single time.

Sequenced: PBMCs or T cells enriched from blood (not recorded which). The genes are TRBV10-3 and TRBJ1-6; a possible D gene is TRBD1 (5 bases). This receptor was obtained from a woman aged 40-49 years who had recovered from COVID-19. This chain's CDR3 is CAIRAGQVNSPLHF. As DNA, the CDR3 is TGTGCCATTAGAGCGGGGCAGGTTAATTCACCCCTCCACTTT.